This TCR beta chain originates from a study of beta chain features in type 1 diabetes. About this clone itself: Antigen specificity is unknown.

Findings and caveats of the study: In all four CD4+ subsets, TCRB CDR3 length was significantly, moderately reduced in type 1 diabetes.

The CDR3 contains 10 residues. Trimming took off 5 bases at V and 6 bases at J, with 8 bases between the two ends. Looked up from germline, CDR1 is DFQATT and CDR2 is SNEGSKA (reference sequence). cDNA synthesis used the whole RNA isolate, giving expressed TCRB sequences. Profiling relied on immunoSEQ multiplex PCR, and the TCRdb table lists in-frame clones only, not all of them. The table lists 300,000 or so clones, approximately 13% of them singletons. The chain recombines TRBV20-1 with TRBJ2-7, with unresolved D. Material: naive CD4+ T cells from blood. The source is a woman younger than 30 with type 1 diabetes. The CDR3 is CSAPVAEQYF. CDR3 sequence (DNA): TGCAGTGCTCCCGTGGCCGAGCAGTACTTC.